The present T cell receptor beta chain was sequenced within a study of blood T cell repertoires in COVID-19. The CDR3 loop spans 13 amino acids. Trimming pared 4 bases from V and 0 bases from J, leaving 5 bases between. Germline V CDR1 and CDR2: SGDLS, YYNGEE. Only in-frame clones appear in the TCRdb table, and some are missing; sequencing was by immunoSEQ multiplex PCR. This table holds about 210,000 clones, 70% to 90% found once. The sample consisted of peripheral blood. The origin of this receptor is a woman in her 70s with COVID-19, enrolled during active disease. The chain recombines TRBV9 with TRBJ1-3; D is undetermined. The CDR3 DNA reads as TGTGCCAGCAGCTATGTCTCTGGAAACACCATATATTTT. As protein: CASSYVSGNTIYF.